This T cell receptor (beta chain) was recovered during a study of blood T cell repertoires in COVID-19. Measured with immunoSEQ multiplex PCR; TCRdb has only the in-frame clones, and not every one. The table includes some 66,000 clones, about 75% detected once. The germline gives CDR1 SGDLS, CDR2 YYNGEE. There are 15 residues in the CDR3. Trimming removed 5 bases from V and 1 base from J, with 12 bases in between. The V and J genes are TRBV9 and TRBJ2-2; perhaps TRBD2 as D (6 bases). This TCR was sampled from a woman aged 80 or over with acute or convalescent COVID-19. The sample taken for sequencing was peripheral blood. DNA of the CDR3: TGTGCCAGCAGTGGGGGGATCCTGAACACCGGGGAGCTGTTTTTT. Protein: CASSGGILNTGELFF.